The source of this T cell receptor (beta chain) is a study of CD8+CD57+ T cells in acquired aplastic anemia. The TCR beta profiling, which covered VDJ combination and CDR3 sequence, was carried out using genomic DNA as the template. TCRdb re-derived calls from the reads in MiXCR, one entry per CDR3 protein. The sample shows approximately 260,000 distinct CDR3 sequences, around 82% of them seen only once. Patients sequenced had flow cytometry evidence of CD8+CD57+ cell expansion. As regards this clonotype: This CDR3 is missing its conserved last phenylalanine or tryptophan, likely due to a read error. It is unclear where the CDR3 begins or ends on the DNA, so no DNA is shown, and the CDR3 is as TCRdb lists it.

The V gene's germline CDR1 is SGHVS and CDR2 FQNEAQ. The length of the CDR3 is 13 amino acids, counting both ends. The sequence was obtained from a human donor with aplastic anemia. The rearrangement joins TRBV7-8 to TRBJ2-3; TRBD1, as called in the table, went unchecked against the DNA. Sequenced input: sorted CD4+, CD8+, or CD8+CD57+ T cells (not recorded which) from PBMCs. The CDR3 reads CASGLGGRHDTQY.